This T cell receptor (beta chain) stems from a study of T cell responses to AZD1222 COVID-19 vaccine. Notes on the study in general: Donors skewed white British and female; clonal diversity was possibly underestimated. Repertoire sampling was restricted to post-peak T cell response timepoints. Regions 160-218 and 743-854 held dominance among vaccine-associated CD4 TCRs, which spanned spike. Unmutated variant regions reportedly attract nearly half of all spike-specific TCRs.

The CDR3 spans 14 residues. CDR1 and CDR2 (germline): SGHVS, FQNEAQ. V lost 3 bases to trimming and J lost 2 bases, with 10 bases between them. Worth noting for this clone: Its matching antigen is unknown.

The table came from immunoSEQ multiplex PCR; TCRdb's copy has only in-frame clones and leaves some out. The repertoire holds about 56,000 clones, with approximately 83% as singletons. The origin of this receptor is an adult in good health. This sample comprised peripheral blood, obtained on day 0 of AZD1222 vaccination. This chain links TRBV7-8 with TRBJ1-2; a possible D gene is TRBD1 (5 bases). CDR3 region: CASSLLQGNYGYTF. CDR3 sequence (DNA): TGTGCCAGCAGCTTGTTGCAGGGAAACTATGGCTACACCTTC.